The entry that follows covers one T cell receptor beta chain sequence. Its antigen is undetermined. This record comes from a study of cytomegalovirus exposure and HLA in healthy donors. Study results and caveats: Another analysis was done later, and it associated around 17,000 TCR beta sequences with HLA alleles at 0.05 false discovery rate. Sequencing likely generated an artifact that appeared as a cluster of highly shared sequence variants.

Germline values: CDR1 SGHTA, CDR2 FQGNSA. The V and J ends lost 5 bases and 7 bases respectively, with 17 bases between them. This CDR3 is 14 amino acids long. PCR amplification relied on 60 Vbeta primers (plus 13 Jbeta primers). Clones were read by immunoSEQ multiplex PCR, and TCRdb kept only the in-frame ones, dropping some. The data contain fewer than 200,000 clones, about 85% of them singletons. The receptor was isolated from a man aged 25-40 years in good health and CMV-seropositive. The chain recombines TRBV7-2 with TRBJ1-2; possibly TRBD1 for D (6 bases). The sample was PBMCs. The CDR3 DNA follows: TGTGCCAGCAGCCCCGAGGGGCAGGGGTCTGGCTACACCTTC. Translation gives CASSPEGQGSGYTF.